Detailed here is one T cell receptor (beta chain). Its antigen is unknown. The V and J ends lost 4 bases and 2 bases, in that order; junction bases with no gene match: 6. Germline values: CDR1 SGHNT, CDR2 YENEEA. CDR3 length: 15 residues. This sample was taken from a study of OX40 agonist ivuxolimab in advanced cancers. Study-level background: Enrolled patients in dose escalation had cancers that were hepatocellular carcinoma, melanoma, renal cell or head and neck cancer. Study-wide findings and caveats: Dosing at 0.1 to 3.0 mg/kg was accompanied by clonal expansion of CD4+ and CD8+ blood T cells by week 6.

The assay was immunoSEQ multiplex PCR, and TCRdb's table has in-frame clones only and misses some. The table includes about 33,000 clones, roughly 83% detected once. Systemic immunosuppression or a history of autoimmune disease excluded patients. Baseline was the first blood sampling point, followed by cycle 4 day 1 and cycle 7 day 1. J is TRBJ2-3 and V is TRBV11-3; 7 bases fit TRBD1. The sample in question was CD4+ or CD8+ T cells sorted from blood, obtained in a trial of the OX40 agonist ivuxolimab. This receptor was obtained from an adult with an advanced solid tumor such as melanoma, head and neck, liver or kidney cancer. The CDR3 is CASSSTDRFTDTQYF. CDR3 DNA sequence: TGTGCCAGCAGCTCCACGGACAGGTTCACAGATACGCAGTATTTT. The complete variable domain, with remaining parts taken from reference TRBV11-3 and TRBJ2-3, reads EAGVVQSPRYKIIEKKQPVAFWCNPISGHNTLYWYLQNLGQGPELLIRYENEEAVDDSQLPKDRFSAERLKGVDSTLKIQPAELGDSAVYLCASSSTDRFTDTQYFGPGTRLTVL.